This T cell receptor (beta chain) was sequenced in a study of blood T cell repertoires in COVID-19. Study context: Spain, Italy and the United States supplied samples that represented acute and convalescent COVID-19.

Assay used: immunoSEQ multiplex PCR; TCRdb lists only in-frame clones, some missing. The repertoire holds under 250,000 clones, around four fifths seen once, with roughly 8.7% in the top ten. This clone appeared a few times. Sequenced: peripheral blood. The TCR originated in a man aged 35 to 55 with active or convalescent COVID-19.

CDR3 loop: CASSPWAGSQETQYF. The CDR3 bases are TGTGCCAGCTCACCATGGGCTGGCAGTCAAGAGACCCAGTACTTC. This chain connects TRBV18 to TRBJ2-5; no reliable D call. Germline V gives CDR1 KGHSH, CDR2 LQKENI. Trimming stripped 2 bases from V and 2 bases from J, with 12 bases between. The CDR3 has 15 amino acids.